A single sample is the source of the 22 T cell receptor beta chains below, sequenced in a study of blood T cells in healthy people across ages. Combining a sample-barcoded 5' primer with a J-beta primer mix, a second PCR ran for 7 to 11 cycles. TCRdb processed the 5' RACE reads anew with MiXCR; each CDR3 protein has one entry. The sample consists of about 680,000 distinct CDR3 sequences, roughly 50% of them appearing once. Input material: blood. The receptor source for this set is a woman between 55 and 75 years old in good health.

The J gene is TRBJ2-1, the V gene TRBV6-2 or TRBV6-3, with 8 positions matching TRBD1. Germline loops: CDR1 MNHEY, CDR2 SVGEGT. CDR3 size: 15 residues. J gave up 4 bases and V 5 bases, and 7 bases lay outside the gene matches. CDR3 nucleotide sequence: TGTGCCAGCAGTCGACAGGGGCCTGAGTACAATGAGCAGTTCTTC. Its protein is CASSRQGPEYNEQFF.

Remarks on this clonotype: At one boundary the junction diverges from the germline segment, which might be a read error. V and J are TRBV7-3 and TRBJ2-1, with 9 positions matching TRBD1. The CDR3 is 15 residues long. Germline CDR1 and CDR2: SGHTA and FQGTGA. The DNA for the CDR3 is TGTGCCAGCAGCACTGGACAGGGGACCTACAGTGAGCAGTTCTTC. This codes for CASSTGQGTYSEQFF.

This chain joins TRBV10-3 and TRBJ1-5; D gene ambiguous. With 3 bases removed from V and 0 bases from J, the gap between germline ends came to 9 bases. The CDR3 is made up of 15 amino acids. The V gene's germline CDR1 is ENHRY and CDR2 SYGVKD. CDR3 sequence: CAISETMNSNQPQHF. The CDR3 nucleotides read TGTGCCATCAGTGAAACCATGAATAGCAATCAGCCCCAGCATTTT.

The V gene is TRBV5-6, the J gene TRBJ2-7, with TRBD2 identical over 10 bases. The junction had 4 bases not matched to a gene; V was cut back by 1 base and J by 3 bases. Germline assignment: CDR1 SGHDT and CDR2 YYEEEE. The CDR3 extends over 15 amino acids. The CDR3 loop reads CASSLPSGSLYEQYF. The CDR3 DNA follows: TGTGCCAGCAGCTTGCCTAGCGGGAGCCTCTACGAGCAGTACTTC.

The rearrangement joins TRBV29-1 to TRBJ1-4; D possibly corresponds to TRBD1 (5 bases). Between the trimmed V and J ends, which lost 1 base and 7 bases, there was a span of 13 bases. The germline V gene has CDR1 SQVTM and CDR2 ANQGSEA. There are 14 residues in the CDR3. CDR3 nucleotides: TGCAGCGTTGAAGGGGGGGGTCTCGGTGAAAAACTGTTTTTT. It is translated as CSVEGGGLGEKLFF.

The chain couples TRBV5-1 to TRBJ2-5; D gene unclear. CDR1 and CDR2 (germline): SGHRS, YFSETQ. The CDR3 extends over 16 amino acids. V lost 0 bases, J lost 1 base, and 13 bases lay in between. CDR3 residues: CASSLEYGRLQETQYF. The CDR3 DNA reads TGCGCCAGCAGCTTGGAGTACGGCCGACTCCAAGAGACCCAGTACTTC.

V is TRBV29-1 and J is TRBJ2-2; D may be TRBD1 (8 bases). The CDR3 consists of 14 residues. The V end was cut by 7 bases, the J end by 1 base, with 13 bases between. From germline, CDR1 is SQVTM and CDR2 ANQGSEA. The CDR3 sequence: CSGHRGGNTGELFF. DNA for the CDR3: TGCAGCGGCCACAGGGGGGGGAACACCGGGGAGCTGTTTTTT.

The chain recombines TRBV20-1 with TRBJ2-3; 8 bases are shared with TRBD1. CDR1 is DFQATT, CDR2 SNEGSKA, per germline (reference sequence). The CDR3 is made up of 13 amino acids. Trimming cost V 6 bases and J 5 bases; bases outside gene matches: 7. The CDR3 spells CSARTGWGDTQYF. CDR3 DNA: TGCAGTGCCAGGACAGGGTGGGGAGATACGCAGTATTTT.

This chain connects TRBV27 to TRBJ2-3; weak D call: TRBD2 (7 bases). The CDR3 extends over 14 amino acids. Germline CDR1 is MNHEY and CDR2 is SMNVEV (reference sequence). Trimming shortened V by 9 bases and J by 2 bases, and 15 bases separated the two germline ends. For the CDR3, the DNA is TGTGCCAGTGGGGGGGCTAGCGCCACAGATACGCAGTATTTT. This translates into CASGGASATDTQYF.

In this sample, this clonotype turned up a few times. The gene calls are TRBV5-1 and TRBJ2-7, with 8 bases aligning to TRBD2. The V and J ends lost 4 bases and 5 bases, in that order; junction bases with no gene match: 5. The CDR3 has 13 amino acids. Germline V lookup: CDR1 SGHRS, CDR2 YFSETQ. CDR3 amino acids: CASSLFGGDEQYF. The CDR3 DNA is TGCGCCAGCAGCCTTTTCGGGGGGGACGAGCAGTACTTC.

This clonotype was seen many times. The gene calls are TRBV6-5 and TRBJ2-7; the D gene is possibly TRBD1 (6 bases). V was pared by 2 bases and J by 0 bases, with 11 bases between. Germline V gives CDR1 MNHEY, CDR2 SVGAGI. The CDR3 length is 15 residues. As DNA, the CDR3 is TGTGCCAGCAGTTACCGTCCAGGGGACTCCTACGAGCAGTACTTC. Translation gives CASSYRPGDSYEQYF.

This rearrangement joins TRBV5-6 to TRBJ2-1, with 8 nucleotides matching TRBD2. The length of the CDR3 is 14 residues. CDR1 SGHDT and CDR2 YYEEEE come from the germline V gene. V shed 3 bases, J shed 8 bases, and the junction held 7 bases outside the gene matches. CDR3 DNA sequence: TGTGCCAGCAGCTGGGGGACTAGTAACCATGAGCAGTTCTTC. The encoded protein is CASSWGTSNHEQFF.

This clonotype has only a few counts. The chain couples TRBV25-1 to TRBJ2-3, with TRBD2 as a possible D gene (6 bases). Deletions cut 4 bases from V and 5 bases from J, with 13 bases between. This CDR3 region has 14 residues. Germline V lookup: CDR1 MGHDK, CDR2 SYGVNS. CDR3 region: CASSAALAVDTQYF. The CDR3 DNA sequence: TGTGCCAGCAGTGCGGCACTAGCTGTAGATACGCAGTATTTT.

Concerning this clonotype itself: One base away lies a much larger clone, so this may be a sequencing read error. This sequence joins TRBV4-3 and TRBJ1-1; D unclear. CDR3 length: 14 residues. Germline V gene data show CDR1 as LGHNA and CDR2 as YSLEER. The V gene lost 6 bases and the J gene lost 1 base, with 12 bases spanning the gap. The chain's CDR3 is CASSVRPENTEAFF. The CDR3 DNA reads TGCGCCAGCAGTGTCAGGCCGGAGAACACTGAAGCTTTCTTT.

The chain links TRBV29-1 to TRBJ2-3, with D perhaps assigned TRBD1 or TRBD2 (5 bases each). Germline V gene data show CDR1 as SQVTM and CDR2 as ANQGSEA. V gave up 5 bases and J gave up 8 bases, with 20 bases separating them. The CDR3 totals 14 residues. The CDR3 reads CSVCRVAGPGTQYF. CDR3 bases: TGCAGCGTTTGCAGGGTTGCGGGCCCAGGTACGCAGTATTTT.

J is TRBJ2-5 and V is TRBV20-1; D may be TRBD2 (5 bases). V lost 3 bases and J 11 bases, leaving 22 bases between the germline ends. From germline, CDR1 is DFQATT and CDR2 SNEGSKA (reference sequence). This CDR3 is built from 14 residues. This CDR3 reads CSAREAETNREQYF. The CDR3 DNA follows: TGCAGTGCTAGGGAGGCGGAGACCAATCGTGAGCAGTACTTC.

This rearrangement joins TRBV15 to TRBJ2-2; no firm D call. CDR3 length equals 18 residues. CDR1 is LNHNV and CDR2 is YYDKDF in the germline V gene (reference sequence). Trimming pared 0 bases from V and 2 bases from J, leaving 16 bases between. CDR3 bases: TGTGCCACCAGCAGAGATCTTTTCGGACGGAGTAACACCGGGGAGCTGTTTTTT. This gives the protein CATSRDLFGRSNTGELFF.

The rearrangement links TRBV2 to TRBJ2-1, with 10 bases identical to TRBD2. This CDR3 has 15 amino acids. After removal of 5 bases from V and 6 bases from J, the junction contained 7 bases not matched to a gene. Germline V lookup: CDR1 SNHLY, CDR2 FYNNEI. The CDR3 loop reads CASSPSRTSGNEQFF. The CDR3 coding sequence is TGTGCCAGCAGTCCATCCAGGACTAGCGGCAATGAGCAGTTCTTC.

This chain connects TRBV2 to TRBJ2-7; the match to TRBD1 covers 9 bases. The germline V gene encodes CDR1 SNHLY and CDR2 FYNNEI. There are 14 residues in the CDR3. Losses at the gene ends were 7 bases for V and 2 bases for J; bases not matched to a gene: 6. The chain's CDR3 is CASNRDRATYEQYF. Written as DNA, the CDR3 is TGTGCCAGCAATAGGGACAGGGCTACCTACGAGCAGTACTTC.

CDR3 residues: CASRLAGGWETQFF. The CDR3 bases are TGTGCCAGCAGACTAGCGGGAGGGTGGGAGACCCAGTTCTTC. The chain recombines TRBV28 with TRBJ2-5, with 13 bases fitting TRBD2. The better agreement between TRBJ2-1 and the DNA end casts doubt on the J call. The CDR3 consists of 14 residues. CDR1 and CDR2 from the germline V gene are MDHEN and SYDVKM.

The rearrangement joins TRBV20-1 to TRBJ2-1; either TRBD1 or TRBD2 may supply D (6 bases each). The CDR3 has 16 amino acids. With 3 bases removed from V and 0 bases from J, the gap between germline ends came to 15 bases. The V gene's germline CDR1 is DFQATT and CDR2 SNEGSKA (reference sequence). The chain's CDR3 is CSASLRRGSSYNEQFF. DNA for the CDR3: TGCAGTGCTAGCCTCAGGAGGGGGAGCTCCTACAATGAGCAGTTCTTC.

This chain connects TRBV7-2 to TRBJ1-4; no reliable D call. CDR1 and CDR2 from the germline V gene are SGHTA and FQGNSA. The germline V and J ends were trimmed by 5 bases and 3 bases, with 13 bases remaining between them. The CDR3 extends over 15 amino acids. This CDR3 reads CASSPKGGPNEKLFF. In nucleotides, the CDR3 is TGTGCCAGCAGCCCAAAAGGAGGGCCTAATGAAAAACTGTTTTTT.